The 20 T cell receptor beta chains listed next were all sequenced from one sample in a study of blood T cell repertoires in COVID-19. This table comes from immunoSEQ multiplex PCR, and its TCRdb copy is limited to in-frame clones, with some not included. Of 250,000 to 300,000 clones in the sample, roughly 90% were seen once. Source material: PBMCs or T cells enriched from blood (not recorded which). These receptors all come from a woman aged 25-40 years who had recovered from COVID-19.

The chain combines TRBV19 with TRBJ2-7, with TRBD1 identical over 9 bases. The CDR3 sequence is 15 residues long. Per the germline V gene, CDR1 is LNHDA and CDR2 is SQIVND (reference sequence). The trim removed 8 bases at V and 2 bases at J, leaving 10 bases unmatched. This chain's CDR3 is CASSPFGTGTYEQYF. The CDR3 DNA reads TGTGCCAGTTCCCCATTCGGGACAGGGACCTACGAGCAGTACTTC.

V is TRBV9 and J is TRBJ2-2; tentatively, D is TRBD1 (6 bases). CDR1 is SGDLS, CDR2 YYNGEE, per germline. The V and J ends lost 1 base and 1 base respectively, with 8 bases between them. This CDR3 comprises 15 residues. CDR3 amino acids: CASSVSTGNTGELFF. The CDR3 DNA is TGTGCCAGCAGCGTATCGACAGGGAACACCGGGGAGCTGTTTTTT.

This clone has just a few counts. The rearrangement uses TRBV4-3 and TRBJ1-2; 8 bases line up with TRBD1. This CDR3 region has 15 residues. Per germline, CDR1 LGHNA and CDR2 YSLEER. J was trimmed by 4 bases and V by 4 bases; bases with no gene match: 8. Here the CDR3 DNA reads TGCGCCAGCAGCCGAGGACAGGGTAGGGCCTATGGCTACACCTTC. This translates into CASSRGQGRAYGYTF.

The CDR3, as DNA: TGTGCCAGCAGCGGGGACGGGACAGGGCCCTACGAGCAGTACTTC. Translated: CASSGDGTGPYEQYF. The chain links TRBV7-9 to TRBJ2-7, with 9 bases identical to TRBD1. CDR3 length: 15 amino acids. The V gene's germline CDR1 is SEHNR and CDR2 FQNEAQ (reference sequence). V dropped 5 bases and J dropped 2; count of bases not matched to a gene: 7.

V is TRBV28 and J is TRBJ2-5, with TRBD2 matching over 9 bases. With 5 bases clipped from V and 1 base from J, the junction kept 5 bases outside the gene matches. There are 15 residues in the CDR3. Germline CDR1 MDHEN, CDR2 SYDVKM. The CDR3 sequence is CASSPSGAAQETQYF. Here the CDR3 DNA reads TGTGCCAGCAGTCCTAGCGGGGCGGCCCAAGAGACCCAGTACTTC.

The gene calls are TRBV6-1 and TRBJ2-5; TRBD2 matches 7 bases. Germline V gene data show CDR1 as MNHNS and CDR2 as SASEGT. The CDR3 covers 14 residues. Unmatched junction bases numbered 5, after V lost 2 bases and J lost 5 bases. CDR3 sequence reads: CASSERAGEETQYF. The CDR3 coding sequence is TGTGCCAGCAGTGAAAGGGCGGGGGAGGAGACCCAGTACTTC.

V usage is TRBV9 and J usage is TRBJ2-5; maybe TRBD1 (6 bases). This CDR3 spans 16 amino acids. Germline V CDR1 and CDR2: SGDLS, YYNGEE. V was pared by 2 bases and J by 7 bases, with 21 bases between. The CDR3 region is CASSVAGALEEGTQYF. CDR3 DNA: TGTGCCAGCAGCGTGGCAGGGGCACTAGAAGAGGGGACCCAGTACTTC.

CDR3 region: CASSLGQGATNEKLFF. The DNA of the CDR3 is TGTGCCAGCAGCCTGGGGCAGGGGGCAACTAATGAAAAACTGTTTTTT. This chain joins TRBV5-4 and TRBJ1-4; the match to TRBD1 covers 7 bases. CDR3 length: 16 residues. Per the germline V gene, CDR1 is SGHNT and CDR2 is YYREEE (reference sequence). Trimming took 4 bases from V and 0 from J; bases not matched to a gene: 6.

CDR3 sequence: CASSQSTRSEQYF. In DNA form, the CDR3 reads TGTGCCAGCAGCCAATCCACCCGGAGCGAGCAGTACTTC. The chain uses TRBV9 and TRBJ2-7; D is unclear. The CDR3 runs to 13 residues. CDR1 is SGDLS and CDR2 is YYNGEE in the germline V gene. V was clipped by 4 bases and J by 6 bases, with 14 bases between them.

The table lists this clone with a few counts. This chain links TRBV5-5 with TRBJ1-5; 10 nucleotides match TRBD1. In germline, CDR1 is SGHKS, CDR2 YYEKEE (reference sequence). The CDR3 length is 13 residues. Germline trimming cut 3 bases from V and 6 bases from J; bases unmatched to any gene: 0. DNA of the CDR3: TGTGCCAGCAGCTGGGACAGGGGTCAGCCCCAGCATTTT. Translating it yields CASSWDRGQPQHF.

The chain couples TRBV7-9 to TRBJ2-3; D is possibly TRBD2 (5 bases). V gave up 1 base and J gave up 4 bases, with 9 bases separating them. Germline assignment: CDR1 SEHNR and CDR2 FQNEAQ (reference sequence). The CDR3 runs to 14 residues. The CDR3 sequence is CASSLGLAADTQYF. DNA for the CDR3: TGTGCCAGCAGCTTAGGTCTAGCCGCAGATACGCAGTATTTT.

The chain employs TRBV7-3 and TRBJ2-1; 8 positions match TRBD2. Trimming removed 2 bases from V and 5 bases from J; junction bases left unmatched: 11. The length of the CDR3 is 17 residues. Per germline, CDR1 SGHTA and CDR2 FQGTGA. CDR3 coding DNA: TGTGCCAGCAGCTTATTTCCGGGAGGGTTACGGGACAATGAGCAGTTCTTC. Translated, it gives CASSLFPGGLRDNEQFF.

The V call is TRBV29-1, the J call TRBJ1-1; TRBD1 matches 7 bases. Looked up from germline, CDR1 is SQVTM and CDR2 is ANQGSEA. The CDR3 is 12 residues long. V trimming: 6 bases; J trimming: 1 base; junction bases outside the gene matches: 2. DNA of the CDR3: TGCAGCGTGACAGGGTGGAACACTGAAGCTTTCTTT. Its protein is CSVTGWNTEAFF.

This clone is a singleton in its sample. This sequence joins TRBV5-1 and TRBJ2-5; weak D call: TRBD1 (5 bases). The germline CDR1 and CDR2 sequences are SGHRS and YFSETQ. CDR3 length: 14 residues. V lost 5 bases and J lost 5, with 16 bases in between. In nucleotides, the CDR3 is TGCGCCAGCAGTGAGCAGGGTCAAGTGGAGACCCAGTACTTC. This codes for CASSEQGQVETQYF.

The chain couples TRBV24-1 to TRBJ2-3; a possible D gene is TRBD1 (6 bases). The CDR3 has 15 amino acids. Trimming left V 5 bases short and J 1 base short, with 12 bases between. In germline, CDR1 is KGHDR, CDR2 SFDVKD. CDR3 sequence: CATSAPRTGTDTQYF. CDR3 sequence (DNA): TGTGCCACCAGTGCCCCCCGGACAGGCACAGATACGCAGTATTTT.

The chain links TRBV6-5 to TRBJ1-1; no definite D call. The CDR3 runs to 13 residues. Germline CDR1 is MNHEY and CDR2 is SVGAGI. The V end was cut by 7 bases, the J end by 3 bases, with 12 bases between. CDR3: CASKTRRDTEAFF. CDR3 DNA sequence: TGTGCCAGCAAAACCCGACGGGACACTGAAGCTTTCTTT.

This clone was found a few times. This chain uses TRBV5-1 with TRBJ2-6, with 8 nucleotides matching TRBD1. Germline lookup yields CDR1 SGHRS and CDR2 YFSETQ. This CDR3 contains 17 residues. Trimming at V came to 3 bases and at J to 0 bases, leaving 5 bases not matched to a gene. This CDR3 is CASSWRQGSSGANVLTF. The CDR3 nucleotides read TGCGCCAGCAGCTGGAGACAGGGGAGCTCTGGGGCCAACGTCCTGACTTTC.

This clone came up once. The rearrangement links TRBV6-5 to TRBJ2-7; the match to TRBD2 covers 14 bases. The germline gives CDR1 MNHEY, CDR2 SVGAGI. The V and J ends lost 6 bases and 2 bases, in that order; junction bases with no gene match: 0. CDR3 length equals 14 residues. The CDR3 DNA is TGTGCCAGCAGGGGACTAGCGGGAGCCTACGAGCAGTACTTC. Its protein is CASRGLAGAYEQYF.

The rearrangement uses TRBV9 and TRBJ2-3, with D uncertain. Germline V gene lookup returns CDR1 SGDLS and CDR2 YYNGEE. The CDR3 is 10 residues long. V lost 4 bases and J 10 bases, leaving 7 bases between the germline ends. CDR3 in DNA: TGTGCCAGCAGCCCTCGTCCGCAGTATTTT. Translating it yields CASSPRPQYF.

This chain links TRBV18 with TRBJ1-2, with a possible D match to TRBD1 (5 bases). From germline, CDR1 is KGHSH and CDR2 LQKENI. This CDR3 has 16 residues. V lost 3 bases and J 3 bases, leaving 17 bases between the germline ends. The CDR3 DNA reads TGTGCCAGCTCACCTTTTTCCAGGGATTCAGACTATGGCTACACCTTC. This sequence encodes CASSPFSRDSDYGYTF.